A single sample gave rise to the 3 T cell receptor beta chains below, sequenced in a study of regulatory T cells in long-lasting Graves disease. The time point here: newly diagnosed GD, antithyroid drugs for less than 3 months. Preparation of the TCR library used RNA extracted from PBMCs. In building TCR beta libraries, iRepertoire HTBI primers were used together with Arm-PCR of CDR3 regions. TCRdb re-called the multiplex PCR reads through MiXCR, storing one row per CDR3 protein. The table has fewer than 550,000 distinct CDR3 sequences, about 16% seen once; the top ten hold 20% to 25%. This sample was also put to use in a study of T cells in Graves' hyperthyroidism and ophthalmopathy.

The starting material was peripheral blood mononuclear cells (PBMCs), obtained at new diagnosis, from a patient treated with antithyroid drugs. The receptors shown here come from a woman aged 35-60 years with Graves disease.

This clonotype has at least ten counts. The chain employs TRBV11-2 and TRBJ2-1; D is perhaps TRBD1 (6 bases). The germline gives CDR1 SGHAT, CDR2 FQNNGV. The ends were cut back, 2 bases at V and 1 base at J, with 18 bases in the middle. The CDR3 runs 18 residues. The CDR3 coding sequence is TGTGCCAGCAGCTTATGGCCCCATCAGGGGATGTCCTACAATGAGCAGTTCTTC. Protein sequence: CASSLWPHQGMSYNEQFF.

At least ten counts were recorded for this clonotype. The chain uses TRBV3-1 and TRBJ1-1; tentatively, D is TRBD1 (5 bases). This CDR3 contains 13 residues. The ends were cut back, 1 base at V and 4 bases at J, with 7 bases in the middle. Germline-derived CDR1 and CDR2 are LGHDT and YNNKEL (reference sequence). In nucleotides, the CDR3 is TGTGCCAGCAGCCAAGGCAGGGCCACTGAAGCTTTCTTT. Translation gives CASSQGRATEAFF.

This clonotype was counted only a few times. V usage is TRBV19 and J usage is TRBJ2-3, with 8 bases lining up with TRBD2. This CDR3 is built from 15 residues. The ends lost 2 bases at V and 3 bases at J; junction bases unmatched: 4. CDR1 LNHDA and CDR2 SQIVND come from the germline V gene (reference sequence). CDR3 in amino acids: CASSISGGGTDTQYF. CDR3 nucleotide sequence: TGTGCCAGTAGTATATCTGGCGGGGGGACAGATACGCAGTATTTT.